This TCR beta chain was found in a study of blood T cell repertoires in COVID-19. Study summary: Sites across the United States, Italy and Spain contributed samples from acute and convalescent COVID-19.

Sequencing used immunoSEQ multiplex PCR; TCRdb keeps in-frame clones, though not all of them. The repertoire holds around 430,000 clones, with about 91% as singletons. The CDR3 loop spans 15 amino acids. Trimming removed 6 bases from V and 0 bases from J, with 11 bases in between. CDR1 is MNHEY and CDR2 is SVGAGI in the germline V gene. Patients in Seattle were enrolled during active infection, then followed longitudinally. V is TRBV6-5 and J is TRBJ1-4; D uncertain. This receptor was taken from a woman between 45 and 65 years old with COVID-19, enrolled during active disease. Sequencing was carried out using peripheral blood. The CDR3 region is CASRPKHTTNEKLFF. CDR3 nucleotides: TGTGCCAGCAGACCTAAGCATACAACTAATGAAAAACTGTTTTTT.